These 22 T cell receptor beta chains were all obtained from the same sample, sequenced in a study of cytomegalovirus exposure and HLA in healthy donors. The primer mix had 60 Vbeta and 13 Jbeta primers. Clones were sequenced by immunoSEQ multiplex PCR, and TCRdb holds only the in-frame ones, with some missing. The sample contains about 91,000 clones, about 68% of which appear only once. Sequencing was done on a sample of PBMCs. These receptors were taken from a human donor in good health.

A word on this clone: A junction boundary mismatches the germline segment, possibly from a read error. The sample carries other DNA sequences with the same CDR3. The chain links TRBV25-1 to TRBJ1-2, with TRBD1 matching 7 bases. Germline CDR1 MGHDK, CDR2 SYGVNS. This CDR3 comprises 13 residues. The CDR3 DNA reads as TGTGCCAGCAGTCCGGGACAGCTGTATGGCTACACTTTC. It codes for CASSPGQLYGYTF.

This chain connects TRBV12-5 to TRBJ1-2; D is undetermined. This CDR3 is built from 12 residues. Trimming took 2 bases from V and 7 from J, leaving 8 bases between them. The V gene's germline CDR1 is LGHNT and CDR2 FRNRAP. Here the CDR3 reads CASGLSGAGYTF. The CDR3 DNA is TGTGCTAGTGGTTTGTCAGGCGCTGGCTACACCTTC. Full variable domain (remainder filled in from reference TRBV12-5 and TRBJ1-2): DARVTQTPRHKVTEMGQEVTMRCQPILGHNTVFWYRQTMMQGLELLAYFRNRAPLDDSGMPKDRFSAEMPDATLATLKIQPSEPRDSAVYFCASGLSGAGYTFGSGTRLTVV.

This clone was seen just once. The genes are TRBV6-5 and TRBJ2-7; 11 bases fit TRBD2. The CDR3 covers 13 residues. The germline V gene encodes CDR1 MNHEY and CDR2 SVGAGI. V gave up 5 bases and J gave up 11 bases; unmatched junction bases: 8. CDR3 in DNA: TGTGCCAGCAGTAGGGGACTAGCGGCCCACGAGTACTTC. As protein: CASSRGLAAHEYF.

The chain carries TRBV5-8 and TRBJ2-7, with TRBD2 identical over 7 bases. The CDR3 has 13 residues. Germline trimming cut 4 bases from V and 2 bases from J; bases unmatched to any gene: 3. Germline V CDR1 and CDR2: SGHTS, YDEGEE. The DNA of the CDR3 is TGTGCCAGCAGCAACGGACTAGCCTACGAGCAGTACTTC. Translation gives CASSNGLAYEQYF.

This clone turned up a few times. CDR3 DNA: TGCGCCAGCAGCCAAGTCTCAGGGGGAGGTACTGAAGCTTTCTTT. Its protein product is CASSQVSGGGTEAFF. The genes are TRBV4-3 and TRBJ1-1, with TRBD1 matching over 7 bases. With 1 base clipped from V and 5 bases from J, the junction kept 7 bases outside the gene matches. Germline loops: CDR1 LGHNA, CDR2 YSLEER. This CDR3 is built from 15 residues.

The chain is built from TRBV7-3 and TRBJ2-2; 9 bases fit TRBD2. CDR1 SGHTA and CDR2 FQGTGA come from the germline V gene. The CDR3 loop spans 18 amino acids. J gave up 6 bases and V 0 bases, and 11 bases lay outside the gene matches. CDR3 DNA sequence: TGTGCCAGCAGCTTAACCGGGGTAACACTAGCGGGCTCCGGGGAGCTGTTTTTT. It codes for CASSLTGVTLAGSGELFF.

The CDR3: CATLAEQRTGELFF. In DNA, the CDR3 is TGTGCCACCTTAGCGGAACAGAGAACCGGGGAGCTGTTTTTT. This chain links TRBV6-6 with TRBJ2-2; perhaps TRBD2 as D (6 bases). The CDR3 length is 14 residues. Germline V CDR1 and CDR2: MNHNY, SVGAGI (reference sequence). Trimming shortened V by 10 bases and J by 5 bases, and 17 bases separated the two germline ends.

The chain couples TRBV7-6 to TRBJ1-1; TRBD1 matches 9 bases. The CDR3 totals 15 residues. The V and J ends lost 0 bases and 9 bases, in that order; junction bases with no gene match: 8. The germline gives CDR1 SGHVS, CDR2 FNYEAQ. The CDR3 loop reads CASSLAPDRGSKAFF. Here the CDR3 DNA reads TGTGCCAGCAGCTTAGCCCCCGACAGGGGGTCTAAAGCTTTCTTT.

The J gene is TRBJ2-7, the V gene TRBV9; 7 nucleotides agree with TRBD2. The CDR3 covers 15 residues. With 3 bases clipped from V and 5 bases from J, the junction kept 11 bases outside the gene matches. The germline gives CDR1 SGDLS, CDR2 YYNGEE. The CDR3 protein is CASSAVVGGFNEQYF. CDR3 sequence (DNA): TGTGCCAGCAGCGCGGTCGTCGGGGGGTTCAACGAGCAGTACTTC.

The chain links TRBV7-3 to TRBJ1-2; D is possibly TRBD1 (5 bases). With 2 bases removed from V and 6 bases from J, the gap between germline ends came to 10 bases. CDR1 and CDR2 from the germline V gene are SGHTA and FQGTGA. The CDR3 sequence is 13 residues long. DNA for the CDR3: TGTGCCAGCAGCTTAGGACCGGGGGATGGCTACACCTTC. Protein sequence: CASSLGPGDGYTF.

V and J are TRBV7-3 and TRBJ2-5; 12 positions match TRBD2. The trim removed 5 bases at V and 2 bases at J, leaving 6 bases unmatched. Germline lookup yields CDR1 SGHTA and CDR2 FQGTGA. The CDR3 loop spans 16 amino acids. The CDR3 loop is CASSPRGLAGQETQYF. The CDR3 DNA is TGTGCCAGCAGCCCCCGTGGACTAGCGGGGCAAGAGACCCAGTACTTC. The full variable domain, completed using reference TRBV7-3 and TRBJ2-5, is GAGVSQTPSNKVTEKGKYVELRCDPISGHTALYWYRQSLGQGPEFLIYFQGTGAADDSGLPNDRFFAVRPEGSVSTLKIQRTERGDSAVYLCASSPRGLAGQETQYFGPGTRLLVL.

This clone showed up just a few times. This chain uses TRBV5-1 with TRBJ2-1; D may be TRBD2 (7 bases). V lost 5 bases to trimming and J lost 8 bases, with 14 bases between them. The CDR3 totals 13 residues. CDR1 SGHRS and CDR2 YFSETQ come from the germline V gene. CDR3 protein: CASRGGVWDEQFF. In DNA form, the CDR3 reads TGCGCCAGCAGAGGGGGGGTTTGGGATGAGCAGTTCTTC.

This clone was found a few times. The chain combines TRBV13 with TRBJ1-1, with no clear D. The germline V gene encodes CDR1 PRHDT and CDR2 FYEKMQ (reference sequence). The V and J ends lost 5 bases and 0 bases respectively, with 13 bases between them. This CDR3 contains 15 residues. CDR3 residues: CASSPLRALNTEAFF. CDR3 coding DNA: TGTGCCAGCAGCCCTCTGAGGGCGCTGAACACTGAAGCTTTCTTT.

The chain combines TRBV7-2 with TRBJ2-7, with 9 bases lining up with TRBD2. The CDR3 covers 14 residues. CDR1 and CDR2 from the germline V gene are SGHTA and FQGNSA. Germline trimming cut 5 bases from V and 4 bases from J; bases unmatched to any gene: 6. The CDR3 is CASSPGAGGYEQYF. The CDR3 DNA sequence: TGTGCCAGCAGCCCTGGGGCGGGGGGGTACGAGCAGTACTTC.

The V gene is TRBV21-1, the J gene TRBJ1-1. TRBV21-1 constitutes a pseudogene. This CDR3 is built from 15 residues. The CDR3 protein is CASKIRRRGCTEAFF. In nucleotides, the CDR3 is TGTGCCAGTAAGATCCGAAGGAGGGGTTGCACTGAAGCTTTCTTT.

This clone was detected only a few times. CDR3 DNA: TGTGCCACCAGCGGAGCCGGGACAGGGGTTTACGAGCAGTACTTC. It yields the protein CATSGAGTGVYEQYF. The rearrangement links TRBV15 to TRBJ2-7; TRBD1 matches at 10 bases. Germline V gene data show CDR1 as LNHNV and CDR2 as YYDKDF (reference sequence). Trimming took 5 bases from V and 4 from J; bases not matched to a gene: 8. The CDR3 loop spans 15 amino acids.

V is TRBV11-3 and J is TRBJ2-3, with 9 positions matching TRBD1. Trimming took 5 bases from V and 1 from J; bases not matched to a gene: 1. CDR3 size: 14 residues. CDR1 is SGHNT and CDR2 is YENEEA in the germline V gene. This CDR3 reads CASSRDRGTDTQYF. CDR3 coding DNA: TGTGCCAGCAGCAGGGACAGGGGCACAGATACGCAGTATTTT.

This sequence joins TRBV7-2 and TRBJ2-2; 8 bases line up with TRBD1. The germline V gene encodes CDR1 SGHTA and CDR2 FQGNSA. J was trimmed by 4 bases and V by 5 bases; bases with no gene match: 9. The CDR3 extends over 16 amino acids. The chain's CDR3 is CASSLGQGRRTGELFF. The DNA for the CDR3 is TGTGCCAGCAGCCTCGGACAGGGACGGCGCACCGGGGAGCTGTTTTTT. Full variable domain (rest looked up from reference TRBV7-2 and TRBJ2-2): GAGVSQSPSNKVTEKGKDVELRCDPISGHTALYWYRQSLGQGLEFLIYFQGNSAPDKSGLPSDRFSAERTGGSVSTLTIQRTQQEDSAVYLCASSLGQGRRTGELFFGEGSRLTVL.

The chain has TRBV30 and TRBJ2-6; tentative D call: TRBD2 (6 bases). CDR3 length equals 18 residues. Deletions cut 5 bases from V and 4 bases from J, with 24 bases between. Per germline, CDR1 GTSNPN and CDR2 SVGIG (reference sequence). DNA of the CDR3: TGTGCCTGGCCGAAACCGGGACTCCGGTGGTCCGGGGCCAACGTCCTGACTTTC. Translated, it gives CAWPKPGLRWSGANVLTF. The entire variable domain, with the rest obtained from reference TRBV30 and TRBJ2-6, is as follows: SQTIHQWPATLVQPVGSPLSLECTVEGTSNPNLYWYRQAAGRGLQLLFYSVGIGQISSEVPQNLSASRPQDRQFILSSKKLLLSDSGFYLCAWPKPGLRWSGANVLTFGAGSRLTVL.

This clone was seen a handful of times. The chain combines TRBV5-1 with TRBJ1-1; 8 bases map to TRBD1. Germline values: CDR1 SGHRS, CDR2 YFSETQ. Unmatched junction bases numbered 1, after V lost 3 bases and J lost 0 bases. The CDR3 runs 14 residues. The CDR3 coding sequence is TGCGCCAGCAGCTCGGGACAGGTGAACACTGAAGCTTTCTTT. Translating gives CASSSGQVNTEAFF.

This rearrangement joins TRBV11-2 to TRBJ2-3; 8 nucleotides match TRBD2. This CDR3 has 16 residues. The ends lost 5 bases at V and 2 bases at J; junction bases unmatched: 9. CDR1 is SGHAT, CDR2 FQNNGV, per germline. Here the CDR3 reads CASSRYSGAITDTQYF. The CDR3 nucleotides are TGTGCCAGCAGCCGATATAGCGGGGCCATCACAGATACGCAGTATTTT.

V is TRBV2 and J is TRBJ2-5; 7 bases agree with TRBD1. The CDR3 runs 14 residues. Germline loops: CDR1 SNHLY, CDR2 FYNNEI. With 6 bases clipped from V and 3 bases from J, the junction kept 7 bases outside the gene matches. CDR3 sequence (DNA): TGTGCCAGCAGACCTAGACAGGGAAAAGAGACCCAGTACTTC. This gives the protein CASRPRQGKETQYF.